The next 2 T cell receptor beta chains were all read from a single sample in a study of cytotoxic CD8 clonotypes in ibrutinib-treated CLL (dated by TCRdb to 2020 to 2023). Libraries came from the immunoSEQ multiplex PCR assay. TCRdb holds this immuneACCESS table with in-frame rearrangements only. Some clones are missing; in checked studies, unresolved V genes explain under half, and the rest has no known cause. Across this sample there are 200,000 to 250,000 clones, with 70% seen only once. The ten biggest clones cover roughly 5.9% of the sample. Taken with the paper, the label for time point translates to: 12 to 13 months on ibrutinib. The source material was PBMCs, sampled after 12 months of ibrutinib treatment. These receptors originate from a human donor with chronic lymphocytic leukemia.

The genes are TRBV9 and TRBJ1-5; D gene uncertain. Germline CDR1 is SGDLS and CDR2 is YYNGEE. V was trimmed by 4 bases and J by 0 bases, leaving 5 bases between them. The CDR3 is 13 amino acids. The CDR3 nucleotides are TGTGCCAGCAGCTTCTATAGCAATCAGCCCCAGCATTTT. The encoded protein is CASSFYSNQPQHF.

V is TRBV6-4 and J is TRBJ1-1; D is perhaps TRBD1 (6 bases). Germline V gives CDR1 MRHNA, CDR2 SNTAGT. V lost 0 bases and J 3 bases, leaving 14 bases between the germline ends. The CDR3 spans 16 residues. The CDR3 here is CASSDSHRVGYTEAFF. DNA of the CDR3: TGTGCCAGCAGTGACTCGCACAGGGTTGGGTACACTGAAGCTTTCTTT.